This T cell receptor beta chain derives from a study of shared clonotypes between healthy human individuals. The germline V gene encodes CDR1 SGDLS and CDR2 YYNGEE. The CDR3 is made up of 16 amino acids. J gave up 3 bases and V 4 bases, and 7 bases lay outside the gene matches. Some clones are missing from TCRdb's copy, which holds only in-frame ones; the method was immunoSEQ multiplex PCR. The sample consists of about 2.1 million clones, roughly 93% of them appearing once. This clone was recorded only once. CD45RO negativity and positive selection for CCR7 defined naive CD8 cells, a population that excluded terminally differentiated effector memory CD45RA+ cells.

This clonotype originated in a man between 18 and 35 years old in good health. Some clones in this sample may be carry-over from other donors' samples. Sample: naive CD8+ T cells from PBMCs. The chain employs TRBV9 and TRBJ2-7; 13 bases are shared with TRBD2. CDR3 sequence (DNA): TGTGCCAGCAGCCCGATCGGACTAGCGGGGGACTACGAGCAGTACTTC. This gives the protein CASSPIGLAGDYEQYF.